This T cell receptor beta chain was captured in a study of OX40 agonist ivuxolimab in advanced cancers. Data came from immunoSEQ multiplex PCR; TCRdb stores just in-frame clones and leaves some out. The sample has over 70,000 clones; approximately 90% are singletons. The CDR3 is 15 residues long. Germline-derived CDR1 and CDR2 are SQVTM and ANQGSEA. V gave up 4 bases and J gave up 0 bases, with 13 bases separating them. This clonotype originated in an adult with an advanced solid tumor such as melanoma, head and neck, liver or kidney cancer. The chain employs TRBV29-1 and TRBJ2-1, with D possibly matching TRBD1 (5 bases). The specimen comprised CD4+ or CD8+ T cells sorted from blood, sampled in a trial of the OX40 agonist ivuxolimab. The CDR3 protein is CSVVTGLNSYNEQFF. Here the CDR3 DNA reads TGCAGCGTTGTAACAGGTCTAAACTCCTACAATGAGCAGTTCTTC.